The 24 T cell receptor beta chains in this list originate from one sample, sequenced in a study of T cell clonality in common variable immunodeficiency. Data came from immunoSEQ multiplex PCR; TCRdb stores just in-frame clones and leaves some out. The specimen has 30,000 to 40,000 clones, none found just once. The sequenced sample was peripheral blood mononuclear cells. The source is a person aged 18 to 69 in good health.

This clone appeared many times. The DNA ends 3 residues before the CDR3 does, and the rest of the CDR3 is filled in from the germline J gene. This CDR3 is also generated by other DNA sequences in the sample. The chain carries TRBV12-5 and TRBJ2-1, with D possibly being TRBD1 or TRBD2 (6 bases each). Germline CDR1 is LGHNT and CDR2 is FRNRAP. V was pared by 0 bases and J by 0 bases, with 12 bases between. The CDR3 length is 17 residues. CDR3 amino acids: CASGLVGGGPSYNEQFF. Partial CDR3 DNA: TGTGCTAGTGGTTTGGTAGGGGGAGGTCCCTCCTACAATGAG. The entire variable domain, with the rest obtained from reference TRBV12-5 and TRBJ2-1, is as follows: DARVTQTPRHKVTEMGQEVTMRCQPILGHNTVFWYRQTMMQGLELLAYFRNRAPLDDSGMPKDRFSAEMPDATLATLKIQPSEPRDSAVYFCASGLVGGGPSYNEQFFGPGTRLTVL.

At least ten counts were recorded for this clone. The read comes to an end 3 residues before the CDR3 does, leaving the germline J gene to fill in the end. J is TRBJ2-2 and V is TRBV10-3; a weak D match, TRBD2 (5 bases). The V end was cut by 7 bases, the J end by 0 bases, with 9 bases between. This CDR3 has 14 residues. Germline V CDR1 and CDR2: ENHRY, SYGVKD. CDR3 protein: CAITPSPNTGELFF. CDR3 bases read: TGTGCCATCACCCCTAGCCCGAACACCGGGGAG.

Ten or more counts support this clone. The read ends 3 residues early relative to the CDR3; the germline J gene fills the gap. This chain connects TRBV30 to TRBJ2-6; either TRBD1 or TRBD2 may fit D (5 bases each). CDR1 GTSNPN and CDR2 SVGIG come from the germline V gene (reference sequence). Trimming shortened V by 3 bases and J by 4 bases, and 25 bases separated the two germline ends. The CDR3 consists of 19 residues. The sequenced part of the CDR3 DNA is TGTGCCTGGAGAGCCTTTCAGGGCTTTCGAGGGGTCGGGGCCAACGTC. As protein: CAWRAFQGFRGVGANV. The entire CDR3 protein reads CAWRAFQGFRGVGANVLTF.

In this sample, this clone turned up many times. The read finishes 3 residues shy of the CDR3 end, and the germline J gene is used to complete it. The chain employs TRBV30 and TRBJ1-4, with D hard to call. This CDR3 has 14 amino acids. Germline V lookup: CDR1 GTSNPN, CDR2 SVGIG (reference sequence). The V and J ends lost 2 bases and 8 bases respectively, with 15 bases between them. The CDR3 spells CAWSPGREYEKLFF. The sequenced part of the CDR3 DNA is TGTGCCTGGAGTCCAGGCCGAGAGTACGAAAAA.

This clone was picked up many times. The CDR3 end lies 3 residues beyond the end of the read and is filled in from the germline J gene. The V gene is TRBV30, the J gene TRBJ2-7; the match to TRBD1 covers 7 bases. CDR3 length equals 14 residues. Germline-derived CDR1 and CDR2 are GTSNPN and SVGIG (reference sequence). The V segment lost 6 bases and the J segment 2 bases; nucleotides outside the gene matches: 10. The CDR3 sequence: CACLDRVGPYEQYF. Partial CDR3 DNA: TGTGCCTGTTTAGACAGGGTTGGCCCCTACGAG.

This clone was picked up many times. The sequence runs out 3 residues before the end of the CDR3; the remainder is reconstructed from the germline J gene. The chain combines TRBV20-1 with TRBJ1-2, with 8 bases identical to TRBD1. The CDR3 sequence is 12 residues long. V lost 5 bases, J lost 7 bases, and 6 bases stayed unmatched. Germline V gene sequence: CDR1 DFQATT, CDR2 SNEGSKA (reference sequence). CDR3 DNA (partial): TGCAGTGCTTACGGGACAGGAGGTGGC. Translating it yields CSAYGTGGG. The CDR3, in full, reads CSAYGTGGGYTF.

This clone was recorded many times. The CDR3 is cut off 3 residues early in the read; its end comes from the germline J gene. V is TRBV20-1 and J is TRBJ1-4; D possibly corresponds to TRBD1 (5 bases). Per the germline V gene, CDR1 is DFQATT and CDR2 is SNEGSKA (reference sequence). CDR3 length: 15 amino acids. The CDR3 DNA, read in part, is TGCAGTGCTCCCCGACGGATCTCTGGGGCCAACGTA. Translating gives CSAPRRISGANV. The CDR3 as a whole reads CSAPRRISGANVLFF.

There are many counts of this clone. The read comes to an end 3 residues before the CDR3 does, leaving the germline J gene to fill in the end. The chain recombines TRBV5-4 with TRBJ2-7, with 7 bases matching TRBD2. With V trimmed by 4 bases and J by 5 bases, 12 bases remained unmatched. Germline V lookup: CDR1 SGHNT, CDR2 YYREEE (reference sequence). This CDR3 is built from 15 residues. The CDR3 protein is CASSAIAGPNNEQYF. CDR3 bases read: TGTGCCAGCAGCGCGATAGCGGGCCCCAACAACGAG.

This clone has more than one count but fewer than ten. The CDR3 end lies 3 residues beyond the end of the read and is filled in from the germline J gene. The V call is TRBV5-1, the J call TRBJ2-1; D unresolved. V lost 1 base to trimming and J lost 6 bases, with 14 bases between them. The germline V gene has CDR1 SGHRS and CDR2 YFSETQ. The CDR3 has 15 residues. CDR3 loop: CASSLRQVGLNEQFF. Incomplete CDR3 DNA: TGCGCCAGCAGCTTGAGGCAAGTAGGGCTCAATGAG. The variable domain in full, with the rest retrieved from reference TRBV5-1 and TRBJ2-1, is KAGVTQTPRYLIKTRGQQVTLSCSPISGHRSVSWYQQTPGQGLQFLFEYFSETQRNKGNFPGRFSGRQFSNSRSEMNVSTLELGDSALYLCASSLRQVGLNEQFFGPGTRLTVL.

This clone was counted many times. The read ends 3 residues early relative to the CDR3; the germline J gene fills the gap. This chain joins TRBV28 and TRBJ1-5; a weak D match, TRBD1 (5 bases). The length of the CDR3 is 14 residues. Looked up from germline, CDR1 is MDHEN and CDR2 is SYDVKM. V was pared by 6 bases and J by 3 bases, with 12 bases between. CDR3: CASSATETNQPQHF. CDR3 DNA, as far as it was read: TGTGCCAGCAGCGCGACAGAAACCAATCAGCCC. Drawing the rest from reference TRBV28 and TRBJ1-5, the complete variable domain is DVKVTQSSRYLVKRTGEKVFLECVQDMDHENMFWYRQDPGLGLRLIYFSYDVKMKEKGDIPEGYSVSREKKERFSLILESASTNQTSMYLCASSATETNQPQHFGDGTRLSIL.

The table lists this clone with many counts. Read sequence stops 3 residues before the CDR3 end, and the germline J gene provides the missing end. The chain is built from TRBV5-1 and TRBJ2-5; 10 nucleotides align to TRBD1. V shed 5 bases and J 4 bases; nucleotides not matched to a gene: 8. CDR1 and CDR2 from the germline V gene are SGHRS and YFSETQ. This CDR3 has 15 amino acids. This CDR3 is CASSPAGTGAETQYF. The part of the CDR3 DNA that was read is TGCGCCAGCAGTCCAGCCGGGACAGGGGCAGAGACC. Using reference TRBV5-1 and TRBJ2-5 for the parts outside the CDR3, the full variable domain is KAGVTQTPRYLIKTRGQQVTLSCSPISGHRSVSWYQQTPGQGLQFLFEYFSETQRNKGNFPGRFSGRQFSNSRSEMNVSTLELGDSALYLCASSPAGTGAETQYFGPGTRLLVL.

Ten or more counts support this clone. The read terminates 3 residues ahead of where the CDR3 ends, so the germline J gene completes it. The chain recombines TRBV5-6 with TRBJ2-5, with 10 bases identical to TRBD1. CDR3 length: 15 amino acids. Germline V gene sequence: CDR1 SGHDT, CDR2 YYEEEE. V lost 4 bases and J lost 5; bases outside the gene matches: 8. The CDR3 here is CASSPTGGAKETQYF. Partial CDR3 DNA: TGTGCCAGCAGCCCGACAGGGGGCGCCAAGGAGACC.

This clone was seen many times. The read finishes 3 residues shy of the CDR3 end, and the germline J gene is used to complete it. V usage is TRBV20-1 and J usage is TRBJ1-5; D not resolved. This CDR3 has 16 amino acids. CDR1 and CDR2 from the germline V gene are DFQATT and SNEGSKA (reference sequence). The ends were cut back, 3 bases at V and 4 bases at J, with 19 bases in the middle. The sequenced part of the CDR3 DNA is TGCAGTGCTAGTTCCGAAAGGGTGTCGAGTAATCAGCCC. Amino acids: CSASSERVSSNQP. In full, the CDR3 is CSASSERVSSNQPQHF.

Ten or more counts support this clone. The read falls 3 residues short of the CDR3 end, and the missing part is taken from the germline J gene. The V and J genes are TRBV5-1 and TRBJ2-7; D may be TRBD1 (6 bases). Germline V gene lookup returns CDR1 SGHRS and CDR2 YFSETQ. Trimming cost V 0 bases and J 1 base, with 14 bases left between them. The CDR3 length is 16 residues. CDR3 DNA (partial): TGCGCCAGCAGCTTGGCGGAAACAGGGTTATCCTACGAG. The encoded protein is CASSLAETGLSYE. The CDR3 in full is CASSLAETGLSYEQYF. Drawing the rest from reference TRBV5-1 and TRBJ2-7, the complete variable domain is KAGVTQTPRYLIKTRGQQVTLSCSPISGHRSVSWYQQTPGQGLQFLFEYFSETQRNKGNFPGRFSGRQFSNSRSEMNVSTLELGDSALYLCASSLAETGLSYEQYFGPGTRLTVT.

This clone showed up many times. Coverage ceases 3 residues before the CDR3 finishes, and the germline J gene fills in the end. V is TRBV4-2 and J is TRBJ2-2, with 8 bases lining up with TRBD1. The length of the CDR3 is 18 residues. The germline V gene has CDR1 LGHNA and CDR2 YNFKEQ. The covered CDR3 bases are TGTGCCAGCAGCCAAGAGGCAGGGGGCGCTTCTGGGGCCAACGTG. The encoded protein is CASSQEAGGASGANV. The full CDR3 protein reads CASSQEAGGASGANVLFF.

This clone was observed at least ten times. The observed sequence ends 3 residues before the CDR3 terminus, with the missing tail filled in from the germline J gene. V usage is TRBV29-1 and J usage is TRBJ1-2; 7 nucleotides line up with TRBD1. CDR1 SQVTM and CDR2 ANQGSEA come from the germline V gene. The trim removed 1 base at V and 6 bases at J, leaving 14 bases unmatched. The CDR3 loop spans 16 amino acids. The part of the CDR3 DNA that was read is TGCAGCGTTGAAGCCCTCCGCGGGACAGATATAGATGGC. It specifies CSVEALRGTDIDG. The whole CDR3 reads CSVEALRGTDIDGYTF.

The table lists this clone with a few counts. CDR3 in amino acids: CASSPKTGRTEAFF. The sequenced part of the CDR3 DNA is TGTGCCAGCTCACCCAAGACAGGGCGCACTGAA. The gene calls are TRBV18 and TRBJ1-1, with TRBD1 identical over 7 bases. The read ends 3 residues shy of where the CDR3 ends; the end is completed using the germline J gene. The J segment lost 4 bases and the V segment lost 3 bases, leaving 5 bases of the junction unmatched. Germline CDR1 reads KGHSH; CDR2 reads LQKENI. This CDR3 has 14 amino acids.

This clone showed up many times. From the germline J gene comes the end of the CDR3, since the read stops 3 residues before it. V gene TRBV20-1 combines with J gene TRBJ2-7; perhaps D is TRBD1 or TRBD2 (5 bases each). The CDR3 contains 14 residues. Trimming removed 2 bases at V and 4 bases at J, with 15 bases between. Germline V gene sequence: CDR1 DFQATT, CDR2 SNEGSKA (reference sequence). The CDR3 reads CSARSAGSEYEQYF. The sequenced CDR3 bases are TGCAGTGCTAGAAGCGCAGGGAGTGAATACGAG.

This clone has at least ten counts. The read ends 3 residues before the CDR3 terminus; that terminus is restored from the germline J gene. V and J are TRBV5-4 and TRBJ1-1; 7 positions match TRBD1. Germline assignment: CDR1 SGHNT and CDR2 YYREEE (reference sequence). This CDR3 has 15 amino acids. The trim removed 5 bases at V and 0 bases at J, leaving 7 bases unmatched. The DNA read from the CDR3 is TGTGCCAGCAGTAAGTCCGACAGGGTGAACACTGAA. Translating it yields CASSKSDRVNTE. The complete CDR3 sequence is CASSKSDRVNTEAFF.

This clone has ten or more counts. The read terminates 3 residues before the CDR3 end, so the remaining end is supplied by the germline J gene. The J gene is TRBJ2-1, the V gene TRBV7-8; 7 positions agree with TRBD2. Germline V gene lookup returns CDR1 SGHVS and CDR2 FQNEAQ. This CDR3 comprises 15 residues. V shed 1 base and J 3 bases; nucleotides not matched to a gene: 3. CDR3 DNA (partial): TGTGCCAGCAGCTTAGTCAGCGGGATCTACAATGAG. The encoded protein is CASSLVSGIYNE. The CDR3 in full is CASSLVSGIYNEQFF. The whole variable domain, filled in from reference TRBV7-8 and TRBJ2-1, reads GAGVSQSPRYKVAKRGQDVALRCDPISGHVSLFWYQQALGQGPEFLTYFQNEAQLDKSGLPSDRFFAERPEGSVSTLKIQRTQQEDSAVYLCASSLVSGIYNEQFFGPGTRLTVL.

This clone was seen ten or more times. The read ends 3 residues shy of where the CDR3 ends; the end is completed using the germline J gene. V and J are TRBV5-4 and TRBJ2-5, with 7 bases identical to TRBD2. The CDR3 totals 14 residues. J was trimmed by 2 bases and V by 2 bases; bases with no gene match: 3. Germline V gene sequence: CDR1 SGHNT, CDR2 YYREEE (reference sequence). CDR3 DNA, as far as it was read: TGTGCCAGCAGCTTCAATAGCGGGCAAGAGACC. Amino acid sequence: CASSFNSGQET. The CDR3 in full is CASSFNSGQETQYF.

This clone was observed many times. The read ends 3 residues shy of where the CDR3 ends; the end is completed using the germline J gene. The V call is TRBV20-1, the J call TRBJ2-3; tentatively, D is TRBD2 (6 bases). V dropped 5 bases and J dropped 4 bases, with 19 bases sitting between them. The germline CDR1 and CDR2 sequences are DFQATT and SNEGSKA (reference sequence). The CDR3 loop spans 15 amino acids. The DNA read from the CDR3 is TGCAGTGCTCGATTAGCCCGGGACTCCCCAGATACG. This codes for CSARLARDSPDT. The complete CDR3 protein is CSARLARDSPDTQYF.

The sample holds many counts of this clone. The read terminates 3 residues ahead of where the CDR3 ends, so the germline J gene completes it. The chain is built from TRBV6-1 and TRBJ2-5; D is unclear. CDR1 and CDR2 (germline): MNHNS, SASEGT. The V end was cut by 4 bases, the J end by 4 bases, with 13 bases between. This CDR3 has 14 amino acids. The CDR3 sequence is CASSVISPRETQYF. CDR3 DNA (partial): TGTGCCAGCAGTGTAATTTCCCCCCGAGAGACC.

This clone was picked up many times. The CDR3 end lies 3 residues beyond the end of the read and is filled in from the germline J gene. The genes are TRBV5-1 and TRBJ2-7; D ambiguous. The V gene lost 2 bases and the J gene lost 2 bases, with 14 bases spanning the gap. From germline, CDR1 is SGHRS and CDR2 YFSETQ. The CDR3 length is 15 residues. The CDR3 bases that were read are TGCGCCAGCAGCTTTATCGCGGAATCTACCTACGAG. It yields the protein CASSFIAESTYE. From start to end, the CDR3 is CASSFIAESTYEQYF.